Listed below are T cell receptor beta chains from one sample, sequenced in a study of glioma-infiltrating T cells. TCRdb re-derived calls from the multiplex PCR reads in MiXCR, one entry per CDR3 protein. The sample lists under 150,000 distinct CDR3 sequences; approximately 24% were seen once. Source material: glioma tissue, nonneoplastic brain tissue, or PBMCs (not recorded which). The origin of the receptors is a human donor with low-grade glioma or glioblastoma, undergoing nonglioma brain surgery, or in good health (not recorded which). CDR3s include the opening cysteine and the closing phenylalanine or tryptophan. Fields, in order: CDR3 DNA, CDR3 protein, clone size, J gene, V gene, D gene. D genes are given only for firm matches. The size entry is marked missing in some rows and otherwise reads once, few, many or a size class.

DNA: TGTGCCAGCAGCCTACCCCAGCAAGAGACCCAGTACTTC
CDR3: CASSLPQQETQYF
size: -
J: TRBJ2-5
V: TRBV5-4
D: -

DNA: TGTGCCAGCGGAATAAGGATGGGGTCCAATGAGCAGTTCTTC
CDR3: CASGIRMGSNEQFF
size: many
J: TRBJ2-1
V: TRBV27
D: -

DNA: TGTGCCAGCAGTGGATCCGGCCACCAGAGACGGTCCGCTGAAGCTTTCTTT
CDR3: CASSGSGHQRRSAEAFF
size: -
J: TRBJ1-1
V: TRBV6-1
D: -

DNA: TGTGCCTGTACGGGGGAGGCGGACACCGGGGAGCTGTTTTTT
CDR3: CACTGEADTGELFF
size: -
J: TRBJ2-2
V: TRBV7-2
D: -

DNA: TGTGCCAGCAGTTTTAATACTCCCTACAATGAGCAGTTCTTC
CDR3: CASSFNTPYNEQFF
size: many
J: TRBJ2-1
V: TRBV28
D: -

DNA: TGCAGTGCTAGAAGGCCGGGGCTTTCGAGCAATCAGCCCCAGCATTTT
CDR3: CSARRPGLSSNQPQHF
size: -
J: TRBJ1-5
V: TRBV20-1
D: -

DNA: TGTGCCATCAGTGAAGGCAGGTTCTATGGCTACACCTTC
CDR3: CAISEGRFYGYTF
size: -
J: TRBJ1-2
V: TRBV10-3
D: -

DNA: TGTGCCAGCAGTGGGGCAAGTTTCAGAACTCAGTACTTC
CDR3: CASSGASFRTQYF
size: -
J: TRBJ2-4
V: TRBV3-1
D: -

DNA: TGTGCCAGCAGCCAGACCCCGGGACTAGCGGGGGCCTTGCTCCCAGATACGCAGTATTTT
CDR3: CASSQTPGLAGALLPDTQYF
size: -
J: TRBJ2-3
V: TRBV3-1
D: TRBD2

DNA: TGTGCCAGCAGTCTCCAGGCTGCAACTAATGAAAAACTGTTTTTT
CDR3: CASSLQAATNEKLFF
size: many
J: TRBJ1-4
V: TRBV27
D: -

DNA: TGTGCCAGCAGTGACGGCAGCAATCAGCCCCAGCATTTT
CDR3: CASSDGSNQPQHF
size: -
J: TRBJ1-5
V: TRBV6-4
D: -

DNA: TGTGCCACCAGCAGAGAGGAGGGGGCGGACGAGCAGTTCTTC
CDR3: CATSREEGADEQFF
size: -
J: TRBJ2-1
V: TRBV15
D: -

DNA: TGTGCCAGCAGTAAAAGGGCCACGAACACCGGGGAGCTGTTTTTT
CDR3: CASSKRATNTGELFF
size: many
J: TRBJ2-2
V: TRBV25-1
D: -